This T cell receptor beta chain was captured in a study of blood T cells in healthy people across ages. There are 15 residues in the CDR3. The germline CDR1 and CDR2 sequences are SGHAT and FQNNGV. V was cut by 5 bases and J by 0 bases, with 13 bases left in between. As regards this clonotype: Its antigen is as yet unknown.

Next came a second PCR, run for about 7 to 12 cycles, which used a sample-barcoded 5' primer along with a J-beta primer mix. All cDNA molecules were each tagged by a template-switch adaptor with 12 random nucleotides. In TCRdb, the 5' RACE reads were re-called with MiXCR into one record per CDR3 protein. The sample consists of 950,000 to 1,200,000 distinct CDR3 sequences, 35% to 45% of them appearing once. The people who gave samples were healthy Caucasians from Russia, aged about 6 to 95. General study results and limits: In long-lived donors, naive CD4+ cell counts and diversity exceeded those of aged donors. TCR beta diversity per million T cells fell roughly linearly with age.

J is TRBJ1-1 and V is TRBV11-2; D possibly corresponds to TRBD1 (6 bases). Sequences were obtained from blood. The source is a young man in good health. The CDR3 nucleotides are TGTGCCAGCAGCCAAACCCAGGGGATGAACACTGAAGCTTTCTTT. Translated: CASSQTQGMNTEAFF.